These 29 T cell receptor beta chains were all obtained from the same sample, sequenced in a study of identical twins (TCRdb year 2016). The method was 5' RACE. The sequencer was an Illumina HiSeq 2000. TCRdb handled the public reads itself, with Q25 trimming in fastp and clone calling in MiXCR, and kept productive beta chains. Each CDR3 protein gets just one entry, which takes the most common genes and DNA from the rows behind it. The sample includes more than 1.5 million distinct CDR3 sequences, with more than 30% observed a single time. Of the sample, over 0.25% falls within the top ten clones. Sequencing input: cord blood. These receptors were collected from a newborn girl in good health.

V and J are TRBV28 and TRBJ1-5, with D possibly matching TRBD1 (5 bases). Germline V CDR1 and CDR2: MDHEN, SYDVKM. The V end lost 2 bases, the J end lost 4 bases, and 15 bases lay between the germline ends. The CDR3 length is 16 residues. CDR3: CASSLPQYRKNQPQHF. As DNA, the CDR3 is TGTGCCAGCAGTTTACCCCAATACAGGAAGAATCAGCCCCAGCATTTT.

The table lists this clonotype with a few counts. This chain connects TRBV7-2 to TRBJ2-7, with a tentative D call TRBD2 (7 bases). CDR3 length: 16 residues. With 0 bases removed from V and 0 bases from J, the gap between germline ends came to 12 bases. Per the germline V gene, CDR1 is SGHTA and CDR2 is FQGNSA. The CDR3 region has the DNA TGTGCCAGCAGCTTAGCGGCGGGGGACACCTCCTACGAGCAGTACTTC. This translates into CASSLAAGDTSYEQYF.

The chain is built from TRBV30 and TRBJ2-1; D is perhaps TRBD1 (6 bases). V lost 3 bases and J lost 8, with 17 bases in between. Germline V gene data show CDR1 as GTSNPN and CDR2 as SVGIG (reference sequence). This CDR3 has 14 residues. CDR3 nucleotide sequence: TGTGCCTGGAGACCAGTTTGGGGGCTCGATGAGCAGTTCTTC. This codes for CAWRPVWGLDEQFF.

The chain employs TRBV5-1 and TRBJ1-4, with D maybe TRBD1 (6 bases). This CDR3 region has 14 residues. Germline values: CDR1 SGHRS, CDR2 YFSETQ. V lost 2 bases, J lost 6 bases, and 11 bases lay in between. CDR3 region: CASSLLTGDEKLFF. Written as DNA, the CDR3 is TGCGCCAGCAGCTTATTGACAGGAGATGAAAAACTGTTTTTT.

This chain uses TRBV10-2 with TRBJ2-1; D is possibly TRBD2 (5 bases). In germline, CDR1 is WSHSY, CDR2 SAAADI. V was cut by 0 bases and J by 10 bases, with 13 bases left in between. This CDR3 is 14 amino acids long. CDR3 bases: TGCGCCAGCAGTGAGTCTGGGAGCGTGGACGAGCAGTTCTTC. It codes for CASSESGSVDEQFF.

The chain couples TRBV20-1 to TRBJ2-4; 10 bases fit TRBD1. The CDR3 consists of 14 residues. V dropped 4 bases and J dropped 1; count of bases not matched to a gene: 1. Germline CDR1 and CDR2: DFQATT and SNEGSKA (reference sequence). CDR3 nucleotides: TGCAGTGCTACGGACAGGGGGGCCAAAAACATTCAGTACTTC. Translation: CSATDRGAKNIQYF.

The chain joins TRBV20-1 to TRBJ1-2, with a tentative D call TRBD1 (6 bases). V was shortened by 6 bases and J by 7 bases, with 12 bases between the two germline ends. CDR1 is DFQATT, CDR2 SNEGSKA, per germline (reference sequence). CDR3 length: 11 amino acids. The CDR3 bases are TGCAGTGCCAACCCGACAGGTGGCTACACCTTC. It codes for CSANPTGGYTF.

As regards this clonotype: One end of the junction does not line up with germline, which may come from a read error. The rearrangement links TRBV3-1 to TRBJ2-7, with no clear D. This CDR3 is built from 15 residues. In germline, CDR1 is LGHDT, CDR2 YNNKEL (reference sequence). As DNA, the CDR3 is TGTACCAGCAGCCATCGGACGGTTCTCTCCTACGAGCAGTACTTC. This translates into CTSSHRTVLSYEQYF.

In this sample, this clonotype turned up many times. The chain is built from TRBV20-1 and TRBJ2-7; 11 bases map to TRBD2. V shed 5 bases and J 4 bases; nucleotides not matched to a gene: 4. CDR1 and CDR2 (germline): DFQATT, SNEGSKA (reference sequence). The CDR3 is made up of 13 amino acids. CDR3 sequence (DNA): TGCAGTGCTGTAGCGGGGGGGTTATACGAGCAGTACTTC. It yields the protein CSAVAGGLYEQYF.

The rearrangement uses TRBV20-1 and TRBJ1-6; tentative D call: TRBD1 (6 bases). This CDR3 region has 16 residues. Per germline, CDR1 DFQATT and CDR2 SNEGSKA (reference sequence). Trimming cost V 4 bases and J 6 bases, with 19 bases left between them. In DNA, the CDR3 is TGCAGTGCTATTGCCATACAGGGAGTGAGTAATTCACCCCTCCACTTT. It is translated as CSAIAIQGVSNSPLHF.

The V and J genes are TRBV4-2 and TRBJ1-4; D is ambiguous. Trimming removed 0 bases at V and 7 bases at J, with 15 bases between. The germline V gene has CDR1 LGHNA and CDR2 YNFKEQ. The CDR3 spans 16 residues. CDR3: CASSQERRVKGEKLFF. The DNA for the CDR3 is TGTGCCAGCAGCCAAGAACGGCGGGTTAAGGGTGAAAAACTGTTTTTT.

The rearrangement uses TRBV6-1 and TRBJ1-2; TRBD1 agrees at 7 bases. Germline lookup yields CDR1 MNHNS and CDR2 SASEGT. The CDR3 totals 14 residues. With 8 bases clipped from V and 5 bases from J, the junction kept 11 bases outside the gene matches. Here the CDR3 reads CASGPRQGGYGYTF. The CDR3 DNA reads TGTGCCAGCGGGCCCAGACAGGGAGGATATGGCTACACCTTC.

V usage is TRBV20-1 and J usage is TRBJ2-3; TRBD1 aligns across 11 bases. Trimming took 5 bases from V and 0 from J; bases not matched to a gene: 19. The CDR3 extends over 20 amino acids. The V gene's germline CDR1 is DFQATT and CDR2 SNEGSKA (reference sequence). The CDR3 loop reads CSAAEYNRDRGAASTDTQYF. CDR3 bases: TGCAGTGCTGCCGAGTATAACCGGGACAGGGGGGCCGCTAGCACAGATACGCAGTATTTT.

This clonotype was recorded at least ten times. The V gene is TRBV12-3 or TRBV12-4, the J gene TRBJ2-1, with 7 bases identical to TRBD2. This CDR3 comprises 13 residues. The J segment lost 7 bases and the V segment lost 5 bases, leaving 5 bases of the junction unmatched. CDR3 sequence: CASSGTKFNEQFF. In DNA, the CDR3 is TGTGCCAGCAGTGGGACTAAATTTAATGAGCAGTTCTTC.

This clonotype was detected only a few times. CDR3 in DNA: TGTGCCAGCAGCTTAGGGCAGCCAGGAGATGAGCAGTACTTC. Its translation: CASSLGQPGDEQYF. The rearrangement links TRBV13 to TRBJ2-5; unclear D gene. With 0 bases removed from V and 11 bases from J, the gap between germline ends came to 16 bases. This CDR3 region has 14 residues. Germline CDR1 is PRHDT and CDR2 is FYEKMQ (reference sequence).

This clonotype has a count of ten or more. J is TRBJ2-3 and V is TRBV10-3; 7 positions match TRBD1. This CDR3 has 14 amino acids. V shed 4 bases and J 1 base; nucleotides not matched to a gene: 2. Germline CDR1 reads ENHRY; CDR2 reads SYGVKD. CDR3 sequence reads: CAISGQGRTDTQYF. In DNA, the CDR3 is TGTGCCATCAGTGGACAGGGTCGCACAGATACGCAGTATTTT.

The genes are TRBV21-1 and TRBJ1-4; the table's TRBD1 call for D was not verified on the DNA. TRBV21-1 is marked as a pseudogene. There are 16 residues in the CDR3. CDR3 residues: CASSKQRQGSNEKLFF. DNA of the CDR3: TGTGCCAGCAGCAAACAGAGACAGGGGTCTAATGAAAAACTGTTTTTT.

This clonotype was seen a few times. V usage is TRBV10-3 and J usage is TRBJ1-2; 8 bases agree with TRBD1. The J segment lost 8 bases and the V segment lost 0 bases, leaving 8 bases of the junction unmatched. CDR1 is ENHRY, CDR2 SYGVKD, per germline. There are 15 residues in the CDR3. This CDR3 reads CAISESEARGQGYTF. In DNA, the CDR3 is TGTGCCATCAGTGAGTCTGAGGCCAGGGGGCAAGGCTACACCTTC.

The CDR3 sequence is CASRRTGINSPLHF. In DNA form, the CDR3 reads TGTGCCAGCAGGAGGACGGGGATTAATTCACCCCTCCACTTT. This chain uses TRBV2 with TRBJ1-6; D is unclear. The CDR3 sequence is 14 residues long. V lost 6 bases to trimming and J lost 6 bases, with 12 bases between them. CDR1 is SNHLY and CDR2 is FYNNEI in the germline V gene.

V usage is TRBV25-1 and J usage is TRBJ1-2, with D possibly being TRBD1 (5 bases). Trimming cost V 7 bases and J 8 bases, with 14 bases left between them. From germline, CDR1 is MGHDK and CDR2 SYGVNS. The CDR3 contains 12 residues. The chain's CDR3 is CASTAGFGGYTF. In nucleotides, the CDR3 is TGTGCCAGCACCGCAGGGTTCGGAGGCTACACCTTC.

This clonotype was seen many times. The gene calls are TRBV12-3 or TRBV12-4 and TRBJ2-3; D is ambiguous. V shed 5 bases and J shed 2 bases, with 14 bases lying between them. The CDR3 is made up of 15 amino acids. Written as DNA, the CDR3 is TGTGCCAGCAGTCCTCTCTACACAGTCACAGATACGCAGTATTTT. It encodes CASSPLYTVTDTQYF.

The CDR3 spells CASSAGTGKVPVWYGQYF. CDR3 nucleotides: TGTGCCAGCAGCGCCGGGACAGGGAAAGTCCCGGTATGGTACGGGCAGTACTTC. The chain combines TRBV5-5 with TRBJ2-5; the match to TRBD1 covers 9 bases. Germline V gene sequence: CDR1 SGHKS, CDR2 YYEKEE (reference sequence). V lost 4 bases to trimming and J lost 11 bases; unmatched junction nucleotides: 24. The CDR3 extends over 18 amino acids.

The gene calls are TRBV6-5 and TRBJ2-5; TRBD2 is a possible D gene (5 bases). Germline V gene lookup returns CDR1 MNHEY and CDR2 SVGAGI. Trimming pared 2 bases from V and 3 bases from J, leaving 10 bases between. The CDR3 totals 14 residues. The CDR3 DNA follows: TGTGCCAGCAGTTACGGCCCGGAGGAAGAGACCCAGTACTTC. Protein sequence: CASSYGPEEETQYF.

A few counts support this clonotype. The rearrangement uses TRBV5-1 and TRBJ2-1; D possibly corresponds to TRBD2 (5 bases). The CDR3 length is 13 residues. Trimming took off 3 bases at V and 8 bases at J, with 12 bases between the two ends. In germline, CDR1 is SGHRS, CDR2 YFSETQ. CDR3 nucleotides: TGCGCCAGCAGCTCGGGGATTATTGATGAGCAGTTCTTC. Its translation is CASSSGIIDEQFF.

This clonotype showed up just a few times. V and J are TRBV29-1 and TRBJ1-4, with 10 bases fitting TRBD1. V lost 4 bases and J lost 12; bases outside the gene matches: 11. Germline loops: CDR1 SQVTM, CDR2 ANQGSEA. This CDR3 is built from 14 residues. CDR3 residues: CSVGSGTGAWELFF. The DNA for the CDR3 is TGCAGCGTTGGTTCCGGGACAGGGGCTTGGGAACTGTTTTTT.

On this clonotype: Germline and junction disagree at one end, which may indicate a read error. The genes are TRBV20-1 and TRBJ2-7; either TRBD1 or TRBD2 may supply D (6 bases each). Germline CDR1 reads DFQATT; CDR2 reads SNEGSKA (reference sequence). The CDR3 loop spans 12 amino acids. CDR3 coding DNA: TGCATTGCTAGCGTTAGGGGGTACGAGCAGTACTTC. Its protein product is CIASVRGYEQYF.

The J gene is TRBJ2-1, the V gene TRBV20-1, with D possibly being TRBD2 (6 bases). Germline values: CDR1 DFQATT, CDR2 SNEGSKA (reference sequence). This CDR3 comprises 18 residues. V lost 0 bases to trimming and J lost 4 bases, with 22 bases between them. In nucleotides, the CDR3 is TGCAGTGCTAGAGATACCGGGACTGCGCTACATTTGTACAATGAGCAGTTCTTC. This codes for CSARDTGTALHLYNEQFF.

CDR3 DNA: TGTGCCAGCAGCTTCGGCAGCCGCTCTGGAAACACCATATATTTT. It is translated as CASSFGSRSGNTIYF. J is TRBJ1-3 and V is TRBV7-2; D gene unclear. Germline values: CDR1 SGHTA, CDR2 FQGNSA. V was cut by 3 bases and J by 0 bases, with 9 bases left in between. The CDR3 runs to 15 residues.

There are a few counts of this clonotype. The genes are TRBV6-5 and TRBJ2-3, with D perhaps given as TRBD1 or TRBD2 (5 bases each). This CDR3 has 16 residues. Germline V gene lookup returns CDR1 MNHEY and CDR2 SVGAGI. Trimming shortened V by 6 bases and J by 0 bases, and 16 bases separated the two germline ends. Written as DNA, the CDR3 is TGTGCCAGCAGGGGGACGAGAGATTCTAGCACAGATACGCAGTATTTT. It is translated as CASRGTRDSSTDTQYF.